The following is a T cell receptor (beta chain) sequence with its context. Antigen: not known. These data are taken from a study of T cells in Graves' hyperthyroidism and ophthalmopathy. Regions amplified from RNA transcripts were the TCR beta CDR3 regions. TCR CDR3 regions were first amplified by RT-PCR with HTBI primers. TCRdb analysed the multiplex PCR reads with MiXCR anew, one entry per CDR3 protein. The table has 700,000 or so distinct CDR3 sequences, less than 20% seen once. The ends were cut back, 6 bases at V and 5 bases at J, with 17 bases in the middle. The CDR3 runs 13 residues. The germline V gene encodes CDR1 GTSNPN and CDR2 SVGIG (reference sequence). Graves' hyperthyroidism without ophthalmopathy progression within 18 months was termed stable. Study-wide findings and caveats: Most thyroid-expanded clonotypes above 0.001 were also found in blood.

The sample was blood. This chain links TRBV30 with TRBJ2-7; TRBD1 or TRBD2 may be the D gene (5 bases each). This TCR derives from a man younger than 30 with Graves' hyperthyroidism. The CDR3 bases are TGTGCCTGCCGGGACGGCGTGAAGCACGAGCAGTACTTC. This encodes CACRDGVKHEQYF.